This T cell receptor (beta chain) appears in the sequencing data of a study of vaccination and CD4 T cells after COVID-19. Of note for this clonotype: The antigen remains undetermined.

Cultured CD4+ T cells had their DNA profiled by the Oncomine TCR Beta short-read assay. TCRdb re-derived calls from the PCR reads in MiXCR, one entry per CDR3 protein. The sample shows some 10,000 distinct CDR3 sequences, approximately 83% of them seen only once. Regarding treatment: approximately nine-day PBMC culture with coronavirus spike peptide pools or control peptides (ViraFEST assay). The clonotype was recovered from a human donor who had recovered from COVID-19. Sequenced input: CD4+ T cells from blood, cultured in vitro.

The CDR3 coding sequence is TGTGCCAGCAGTTATCTACAGGGCTCCTATGGCTACACCTTC. Amino acids: CASSYLQGSYGYTF. V is TRBV6-2 or TRBV6-3 and J is TRBJ1-2, with a tentative D call TRBD1 (6 bases). The CDR3 length is 14 residues. Deletions cut 3 bases from V and 4 bases from J, with 12 bases between. The V gene's germline CDR1 is MNHEY and CDR2 SVGEGT.